The 11 T cell receptor beta chains presented below share a single source sample, sequenced in a study of cytomegalovirus exposure and HLA in healthy donors. The primer mix had 60 Vbeta and 13 Jbeta primers. Assay: immunoSEQ multiplex PCR; the TCRdb copy retains only in-frame clones and omits some. The table includes roughly 160,000 clones, approximately 80% detected once. Sequenced: PBMCs. The receptors stem from a middle-aged man in good health and CMV-seropositive.

The chain is built from TRBV5-4 and TRBJ2-3, with 9 nucleotides matching TRBD2. This CDR3 has 15 amino acids. Germline CDR1 and CDR2: SGHNT and YYREEE (reference sequence). The J segment lost 3 bases and the V segment lost 4 bases, leaving 6 bases of the junction unmatched. Here the CDR3 DNA reads TGTGCCAGCAGCGTAGGGACTAGCATAACAGATACGCAGTATTTT. Its translation is CASSVGTSITDTQYF.

This chain's CDR3 is CASSFDRAEKLFF. As DNA, the CDR3 is TGTGCCAGCAGCTTTGACAGGGCGGAAAAACTGTTTTTT. This chain connects TRBV7-9 to TRBJ1-4, with 7 bases aligning to TRBD1. The V gene's germline CDR1 is SEHNR and CDR2 FQNEAQ (reference sequence). V gave up 3 bases and J gave up 8 bases; unmatched junction bases: 3. The CDR3 contains 13 residues.

This chain links TRBV15 with TRBJ1-4, with D possibly being TRBD1 (5 bases). V gave up 0 bases and J gave up 8 bases, with 10 bases separating them. Germline V lookup: CDR1 LNHNV, CDR2 YYDKDF (reference sequence). The CDR3 is 14 amino acids. CDR3 in DNA: TGTGCCACCAGCAGAGATAGGGGTGGCGAAAAACTGTTTTTT. Translation: CATSRDRGGEKLFF. The variable domain in full, completed from reference TRBV15 and TRBJ1-4, reads DAMVIQNPRYQVTQFGKPVTLSCSQTLNHNVMYWYQQKSSQAPKLLFHYYDKDFNNEADTPDNFQSRRPNTSFCFLDIRSPGLGDTAMYLCATSRDRGGEKLFFGSGTQLSVL.

As regards this clone: This CDR3 is also generated by other DNA sequences in the sample. The rearrangement uses TRBV5-1 and TRBJ2-3; D not resolved. V dropped 2 bases and J dropped 1 base, with 8 bases sitting between them. CDR3 length equals 14 residues. Germline CDR1 reads SGHRS; CDR2 reads YFSETQ. The CDR3 reads CASSFGQGTDTQYF. The CDR3 coding sequence is TGCGCCAGCAGCTTTGGCCAGGGCACAGATACGCAGTATTTT.

The chain joins TRBV9 to TRBJ2-2; TRBD2 agrees at 11 bases. CDR3 size: 17 residues. Germline V gives CDR1 SGDLS, CDR2 YYNGEE. Trimming cost V 3 bases and J 0 bases; bases outside gene matches: 4. The CDR3, as DNA: TGTGCCAGCAGCGCCCTAGCGGGGGGCACGAACACCGGGGAGCTGTTTTTT. As protein: CASSALAGGTNTGELFF.

The chain joins TRBV7-2 to TRBJ1-2; possibly TRBD1 for D (5 bases). Trimming took 5 bases from V and 0 from J, leaving 10 bases between them. This CDR3 spans 14 amino acids. Germline CDR1 and CDR2: SGHTA and FQGNSA. The CDR3 sequence is CASSPTVSNYGYTF. DNA of the CDR3: TGTGCCAGCAGCCCGACAGTATCTAACTATGGCTACACCTTC. The whole variable domain, remainder taken from reference TRBV7-2 and TRBJ1-2, is GAGVSQSPSNKVTEKGKDVELRCDPISGHTALYWYRQSLGQGLEFLIYFQGNSAPDKSGLPSDRFSAERTGGSVSTLTIQRTQQEDSAVYLCASSPTVSNYGYTFGSGTRLTVV.

The chain combines TRBV7-9 with TRBJ1-6; D is undetermined. The V end was cut by 4 bases, the J end by 10 bases, with 14 bases between. The CDR3 sequence is 14 residues long. Germline CDR1 SEHNR, CDR2 FQNEAQ (reference sequence). The CDR3 spells CASSSSGGKSPLHF. The CDR3 nucleotides read TGTGCCAGCAGCTCCAGCGGTGGAAAATCACCCCTCCACTTT.

The chain links TRBV19 to TRBJ1-2, with D possibly being TRBD1 (6 bases). Per the germline V gene, CDR1 is LNHDA and CDR2 is SQIVND (reference sequence). The CDR3 sequence is 14 residues long. The germline V and J ends were trimmed by 3 bases and 1 base, with 9 bases remaining between them. This CDR3 reads CASSILQGNYGYTF. The CDR3 bases are TGTGCCAGTAGTATCCTACAGGGTAACTATGGCTACACCTTC. The entire variable domain, with the rest obtained from reference TRBV19 and TRBJ1-2, is as follows: DGGITQSPKYLFRKEGQNVTLSCEQNLNHDAMYWYRQDPGQGLRLIYYSQIVNDFQKGDIAEGYSVSREKKESFPLTVTSAQKNPTAFYLCASSILQGNYGYTFGSGTRLTVV.

CDR3 region: CAWSPGTVYGYTF. The CDR3 DNA is TGTGCCTGGAGCCCAGGCACGGTTTATGGCTACACCTTC. The V gene is TRBV30, the J gene TRBJ1-2, with D unresolved. The V gene lost 3 bases and the J gene lost 5 bases, with 13 bases spanning the gap. CDR1 and CDR2 from the germline V gene are GTSNPN and SVGIG (reference sequence). CDR3 length: 13 amino acids.

The genes are TRBV18 and TRBJ2-1; D gene uncertain. Germline assignment: CDR1 KGHSH and CDR2 LQKENI. The V and J ends lost 4 bases and 15 bases respectively, with 13 bases between them. The CDR3 has 11 amino acids. The DNA of the CDR3 is TGTGCCAGCTCACTTGAACCTTCGGTGTTCTTC. Translated: CASSLEPSVFF.

The rearrangement uses TRBV6-1 and TRBJ2-1; possible D gene TRBD1, 5 bases. Trimming took off 1 base at V and 4 bases at J, with 11 bases between the two ends. Germline V gene data show CDR1 as MNHNS and CDR2 as SASEGT. The CDR3 spans 15 residues. Here the CDR3 DNA reads TGTGCCAGCAGTGAAGGCAGGGCAGGGTACAATGAGCAGTTCTTC. Encoded protein: CASSEGRAGYNEQFF.